Sequencing of this T cell receptor beta chain was carried out in a study of T cell responses to AZD1222 COVID-19 vaccine. As regards this clone: Its antigen is still unknown.

Regarding the study as a whole: Repertoires were collected only later (after the peak T cell response had occurred). Reportedly, close to half of spike-specific TCRs are directed against unmutated variant regions.

Profiling relied on immunoSEQ multiplex PCR, and the TCRdb table lists in-frame clones only, not all of them. Here the sample spans under 110,000 clones, approximately 87% being singletons. Germline V gene sequence: CDR1 LGHNA, CDR2 YSLEER. The CDR3 is made up of 15 amino acids. V was trimmed by 0 bases and J by 6 bases, leaving 14 bases between them. The sample was peripheral blood, taken on day 0 of AZD1222 vaccination. The V and J genes are TRBV4-3 and TRBJ1-2; D is possibly TRBD1 (5 bases). The TCR comes from an adult in good health. The CDR3 coding sequence is TGCGCCAGCAGCCAAGATCCGGGGGGTTCGAATGGCTACACCTTC. This sequence encodes CASSQDPGGSNGYTF.